This T cell receptor beta chain emerged from a study of blood T cell repertoires in COVID-19. Study context: The United States, Italy and Spain supplied acute and convalescent COVID-19 samples.

CDR3 size: 14 residues. Germline-derived CDR1 and CDR2 are SGHRS and YFSETQ. V dropped 0 bases and J dropped 5 bases, with 9 bases sitting between them. Method: immunoSEQ multiplex PCR; TCRdb's copy keeps in-frame clones and lacks some. The sample contains over 80,000 clones, around 74% of which appear only once. This sequence originates from a man aged 65 to 79 with COVID-19, enrolled during active disease. This rearrangement joins TRBV5-1 to TRBJ2-1; possible D gene TRBD2, 5 bases. Sequencing was performed on peripheral blood. Here the CDR3 DNA reads TGCGCCAGCAGCTTGGCGGGAACCAACAATGAGCAGTTCTTC. Translation gives CASSLAGTNNEQFF. The full variable domain, in which reference TRBV5-1 and TRBJ2-1 provide the parts outside the CDR3, is KAGVTQTPRYLIKTRGQQVTLSCSPISGHRSVSWYQQTPGQGLQFLFEYFSETQRNKGNFPGRFSGRQFSNSRSEMNVSTLELGDSALYLCASSLAGTNNEQFFGPGTRLTVL.